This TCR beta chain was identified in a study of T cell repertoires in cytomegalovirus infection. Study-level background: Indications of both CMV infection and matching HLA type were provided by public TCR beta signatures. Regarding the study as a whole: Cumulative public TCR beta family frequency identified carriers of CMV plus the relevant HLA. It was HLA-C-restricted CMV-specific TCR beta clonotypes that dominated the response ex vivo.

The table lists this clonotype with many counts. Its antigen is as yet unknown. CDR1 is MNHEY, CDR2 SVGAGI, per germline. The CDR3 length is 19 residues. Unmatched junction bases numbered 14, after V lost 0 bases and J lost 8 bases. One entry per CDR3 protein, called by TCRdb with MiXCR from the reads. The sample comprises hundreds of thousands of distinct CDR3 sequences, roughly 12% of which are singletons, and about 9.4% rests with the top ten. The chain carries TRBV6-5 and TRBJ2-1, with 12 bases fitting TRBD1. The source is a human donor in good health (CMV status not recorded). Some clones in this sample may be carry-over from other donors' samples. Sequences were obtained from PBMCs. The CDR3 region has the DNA TGTGCCAGCAGTTACTCGTTGCCTGGGACAGGGGGCGGCAGGGATGAGCAGTTCTTC. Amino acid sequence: CASSYSLPGTGGGRDEQFF.